The 13 T cell receptor beta chains in this list originate from one sample, sequenced in a study of regulatory T cells in long-lasting Graves disease. Time point given: newly diagnosed GD, antithyroid drugs for less than 3 months. With RNA extracted from PBMCs as input, the TCR library was made. Sequencing libraries for TCR beta were prepared with iRepertoire HTBI primers and Arm-PCR of CDR3 regions. TCRdb fed the multiplex PCR reads into MiXCR, producing one record per CDR3 protein. The repertoire consists of 440,000 or so distinct CDR3 sequences, with about 15% occurring once and the leading ten covering 16%. These records were also assigned to another study, of T cells in Graves' hyperthyroidism and ophthalmopathy.

The sample here was peripheral blood mononuclear cells (PBMCs), taken at new diagnosis, from a patient treated with antithyroid drugs. These receptors came from a woman aged 25 to 39 with Graves disease.

The J gene is TRBJ1-1, the V gene TRBV5-6, with a weak D call TRBD1 (6 bases). CDR1 SGHDT and CDR2 YYEEEE come from the germline V gene. The CDR3 loop spans 12 amino acids. Trimming pared 3 bases from V and 9 bases from J, leaving 12 bases between. The CDR3 sequence is CASSSTGLKAFF. Here the CDR3 DNA reads TGTGCCAGCAGCTCGACAGGACTAAAAGCTTTCTTT.

Many counts were recorded for this clonotype. V and J are TRBV30 and TRBJ1-2; 9 bases are a match to TRBD1. With V trimmed by 5 bases and J by 4 bases, 2 bases remained unmatched. The length of the CDR3 is 12 residues. Germline CDR1 is GTSNPN and CDR2 is SVGIG (reference sequence). In DNA form, the CDR3 reads TGTGCCTGGCGGACAGGGGCCTATGGCTACACCTTC. It is translated as CAWRTGAYGYTF.

This clonotype was seen ten or more times. The chain has TRBV4-1 and TRBJ2-3, with D possibly TRBD1 on 5 matching bases. The CDR3 is 14 amino acids. V was clipped by 1 base and J by 8 bases, with 13 bases between them. Germline V gene data show CDR1 as MGHRA and CDR2 as YSYEKL. For the CDR3, the DNA is TGCGCCAGCAGCCAAGTGGGTCTAAGGGGTACGCAGTATTTT. It yields the protein CASSQVGLRGTQYF.

The V and J genes are TRBV4-1 and TRBJ2-7, with D possibly matching TRBD1 (6 bases). V was pared by 4 bases and J by 3 bases, with 16 bases between. The germline gives CDR1 MGHRA, CDR2 YSYEKL. The CDR3 sequence is 15 residues long. CDR3 nucleotides: TGCGCCAGCAGCCCCCAGGGGAAAGGTCTCTACGAGCAGTACTTC. Residues: CASSPQGKGLYEQYF.

The chain links TRBV3-1 to TRBJ1-2, with D possibly matching TRBD1 (5 bases). The germline V and J ends were trimmed by 0 bases and 5 bases, with 16 bases remaining between them. Per the germline V gene, CDR1 is LGHDT and CDR2 is YNNKEL (reference sequence). CDR3 length: 16 residues. The chain's CDR3 is CASSQEGALITYGYTF. The CDR3 DNA reads TGTGCCAGCAGCCAAGAAGGGGCTTTAATAACATATGGCTACACCTTC.

This sequence joins TRBV5-6 and TRBJ2-3, with D possibly being TRBD1 or TRBD2 (5 bases each). This CDR3 is built from 16 residues. Germline V CDR1 and CDR2: SGHDT, YYEEEE. V lost 4 bases and J 2 bases, leaving 17 bases between the germline ends. CDR3 sequence reads: CASSETGTALTDTQYF. CDR3 DNA sequence: TGTGCCAGCAGCGAAACCGGGACGGCGCTCACAGATACGCAGTATTTT. The whole variable domain, remainder taken from reference TRBV5-6 and TRBJ2-3, is DAGVTQSPTHLIKTRGQQVTLRCSPKSGHDTVSWYQQALGQGPQFIFQYYEEEERQRGNFPDRFSGHQFPNYSSELNVNALLLGDSALYLCASSETGTALTDTQYFGPGTRLTVL.

About this clonotype itself: A much more abundant neighbour one base away suggests this may be a read error. The chain couples TRBV7-9 to TRBJ2-2, with D possibly called TRBD1 or TRBD2 (5 bases each). Germline V CDR1 and CDR2: SEHNR, FQNEAQ (reference sequence). The CDR3 consists of 15 residues. CDR3 region: CASGLEEVGAGELFF. DNA of the CDR3: TGTGCCAGCGGCTTAGAAGAGGTGGGGGCCGGGGAGCTGTTTTTT.

The chain has TRBV24-1 and TRBJ1-5; the D is unclear. Germline V gene lookup returns CDR1 KGHDR and CDR2 SFDVKD. The CDR3 runs to 14 residues. V lost 4 bases to trimming and J lost 0 bases, with 6 bases between them. CDR3 in amino acids: CATSDQDSNQPQHF. In DNA form, the CDR3 reads TGTGCCACCAGTGACCAGGATAGCAATCAGCCCCAGCATTTT.

The genes are TRBV4-1 and TRBJ1-2, with D uncertain. Germline V CDR1 and CDR2: MGHRA, YSYEKL. CDR3 size: 13 residues. The V end was cut by 4 bases, the J end by 1 base, with 7 bases between. The CDR3 is CASSPRNNYGYTF. The DNA for the CDR3 is TGCGCCAGCAGCCCCAGAAATAACTATGGCTACACCTTC.

This clonotype was recorded a few times. The chain couples TRBV7-9 to TRBJ1-1; D is unclear. The CDR3 contains 16 residues. Germline V lookup: CDR1 SEHNR, CDR2 FQNEAQ (reference sequence). Trimming removed 7 bases from V and 1 base from J, with 19 bases in between. CDR3 nucleotide sequence: TGTGCCAGCACCCCTCCCGTTGGAGTAAGGAACACTGAAGCTTTCTTT. This translates into CASTPPVGVRNTEAFF. The full variable domain, in which reference TRBV7-9 and TRBJ1-1 provide the parts outside the CDR3, is DTGVSQNPRHKITKRGQNVTFRCDPISEHNRLYWYRQTLGQGPEFLTYFQNEAQLEKSRLLSDRFSAERPKGSFSTLEIQRTEQGDSAMYLCASTPPVGVRNTEAFFGQGTRLTVV.

At least ten counts were recorded for this clonotype. The chain uses TRBV11-3 and TRBJ2-1; D gene unclear. V was clipped by 5 bases and J by 0 bases, with 14 bases between them. CDR3 length: 16 residues. Per the germline V gene, CDR1 is SGHNT and CDR2 is YENEEA. CDR3 in DNA: TGTGCCAGCAGCCGACGGAATCACAGCTCCTACAATGAGCAGTTCTTC. Its protein is CASSRRNHSSYNEQFF.

The J gene is TRBJ2-1, the V gene TRBV24-1; TRBD2 matches at 16 bases. The CDR3 extends over 20 amino acids. Germline-derived CDR1 and CDR2 are KGHDR and SFDVKD. The V gene end was trimmed by 5 bases and the J gene end by 5 bases; junction bases not matched to a gene: 14. The CDR3 sequence is CATSGYQGTSGGAGHNEQFF. The CDR3 region has the DNA TGTGCCACCAGTGGTTACCAAGGGACTAGCGGGGGGGCGGGCCACAATGAGCAGTTCTTC.

This clonotype turned up a few times. V is TRBV11-2 and J is TRBJ1-1; D is ambiguous. There are 15 residues in the CDR3. V was pared by 10 bases and J by 0 bases, with 18 bases between. The V gene's germline CDR1 is SGHAT and CDR2 FQNNGV. In DNA form, the CDR3 reads TGTGCCACCCGCCCAGCCTCCCTCATGAACACTGAAGCTTTCTTT. Translating it yields CATRPASLMNTEAFF.